This T cell receptor beta chain was retrieved from a study of CD8+ T cells in alopecia areata. In the study overall: Treated patients were given oral tofacitinib, which was dosed at 5 to 10 mg twice daily.

The trim removed 9 bases at V and 1 base at J, leaving 8 bases unmatched. The CDR3 is 15 amino acids. The germline gives CDR1 MNHEY, CDR2 SMNVEV (reference sequence). The sequencing template was cDNA reverse transcribed from extracted RNA. Method: immunoSEQ multiplex PCR; TCRdb's copy keeps in-frame clones and lacks some. The sample contains about 210,000 clones, approximately 40% of which appear only once. The treatment is: oral pan-JAK inhibitor, 5-10 mg twice daily. Broader study findings: Tofacitinib produced a significant decrease in scalp clonality and in expanded CD8+ clones among the top 100.

About this clone itself: Its antigen is currently unknown.

The sample was CD4+ T cells sorted from blood, taken at roughly week 36, from a patient treated with tofacitinib. The gene calls are TRBV27 and TRBJ2-1, with TRBD2 matching 8 bases. This receptor was identified in a human donor with alopecia areata. This CDR3 is CAREGREASYNEQFF. The CDR3 DNA follows: TGTGCCAGGGAGGGGCGGGAGGCGTCCTACAATGAGCAGTTCTTC.